In this sample, the clone carrying this TCR beta chain turned up a few times. Its specificity is not known. Each CDR3 protein gets one entry after TCRdb re-called the reads with MiXCR. The sample has around 770,000 distinct CDR3 sequences; roughly 28% are singletons. The source of the sample is a study of T cell repertoires in cytomegalovirus infection. Across the whole study: Public TCR beta signatures marked donors with CMV infection and the matching HLA. Overall study findings and caveats: Predominance within the ex vivo response was attributable to HLA-C-restricted CMV-specific TCR beta clonotypes. Using cumulative public TCR beta family frequency, the authors identified those who carried CMV together with the relevant HLA.

The CDR3 spans 14 residues. Trimming removed 4 bases from V and 0 bases from J, with 9 bases in between. The sequencing here drew on cultured CD8+ T cells from PBMCs, taken from culture after CMV antigen stimulation. J is TRBJ1-2 and V is TRBV12-3 or TRBV12-4, with D maybe TRBD1 (5 bases). The TCR originated in a human donor in good health (CMV status not recorded). Some clones in this sample may be carry-over from other donors' samples. DNA of the CDR3: TGTGCCAGCAGTTGGGGCAGCTCTAACTATGGCTACACCTTC. Translating it yields CASSWGSSNYGYTF.